The next 32 T cell receptor beta chains were all read from a single sample in a study of cytomegalovirus exposure and HLA in healthy donors. A multiplex PCR was run with 60 Vbeta primers and 13 Jbeta primers. Sequenced by immunoSEQ multiplex PCR; TCRdb stores in-frame clones only, minus some. The table shows about 110,000 clones, with about 81% occurring only once. The sequencing input was PBMCs. The source is a man aged 25-45 years in good health and CMV-seropositive.

The chain employs TRBV7-6 and TRBJ2-2; D possibly corresponds to TRBD1 (6 bases). From germline, CDR1 is SGHVS and CDR2 FNYEAQ. Deletions cut 6 bases from V and 5 bases from J, with 13 bases between. The CDR3 totals 14 residues. Here the CDR3 DNA reads TGTGCCAGCAGTTCTACAGGGATGACCGGGGAGCTGTTTTTT. Its protein product is CASSSTGMTGELFF.

This clone was found a few times. J is TRBJ2-1 and V is TRBV7-8, with unresolved D. CDR3 length equals 13 residues. The V end was cut by 8 bases, the J end by 4 bases, with 12 bases between. CDR1 and CDR2 (germline): SGHVS, FQNEAQ. In DNA, the CDR3 is TGTGCCAGCTCGCGTGGAGAGTACAATGAGCAGTTCTTC. Amino acids: CASSRGEYNEQFF.

The chain recombines TRBV27 with TRBJ1-6; 7 bases align to TRBD1. This CDR3 comprises 15 residues. CDR1 MNHEY and CDR2 SMNVEV come from the germline V gene (reference sequence). Germline trimming cut 3 bases from V and 6 bases from J; bases unmatched to any gene: 5. The CDR3 here is CASSLLGQPNSPLHF. The CDR3, as DNA: TGTGCCAGCAGTTTGCTGGGACAGCCTAATTCACCCCTCCACTTT.

This clone was found once. J is TRBJ2-7 and V is TRBV25-1; D may be TRBD2 (6 bases). Germline values: CDR1 MGHDK, CDR2 SYGVNS. V was cut by 4 bases and J by 0 bases, with 13 bases left in between. The length of the CDR3 is 15 residues. The CDR3: CASSGGWTTSYEQYF. DNA for the CDR3: TGTGCCAGCAGTGGTGGTTGGACTACCTCCTACGAGCAGTACTTC.

The chain uses TRBV18 and TRBJ1-1, with TRBD1 matching over 9 bases. In germline, CDR1 is KGHSH, CDR2 LQKENI. This CDR3 is built from 16 residues. J gave up 5 bases and V 2 bases, and 9 bases lay outside the gene matches. CDR3 region: CASSPGTTGGRTEAFF. The CDR3, as DNA: TGTGCCAGCTCACCAGGTACGACAGGGGGTAGGACTGAAGCTTTCTTT.

The CDR3 is CARGGLTGNTIYF. DNA for the CDR3: TGTGCCCGGGGAGGTTTAACTGGAAACACCATATATTTT. The chain is built from TRBV30 and TRBJ1-3, with D unresolved. Trimming cost V 8 bases and J 2 bases, with 13 bases left between them. This CDR3 has 13 amino acids. The germline CDR1 and CDR2 sequences are GTSNPN and SVGIG (reference sequence).

J is TRBJ1-5 and V is TRBV5-1; 8 bases align to TRBD1. CDR3 size: 16 residues. Germline V lookup: CDR1 SGHRS, CDR2 YFSETQ. V was clipped by 0 bases and J by 2 bases; unmatched bases: 4. The CDR3 region is CASSLEGGQGNQPQHF. DNA for the CDR3: TGCGCCAGCAGCTTGGAGGGGGGACAGGGCAATCAGCCCCAGCATTTT.

This rearrangement joins TRBV2 to TRBJ1-1, with a weak D call TRBD1 (5 bases). V was shortened by 6 bases and J by 5 bases, with 13 bases between the two germline ends. The CDR3 totals 13 residues. Per germline, CDR1 SNHLY and CDR2 FYNNEI. CDR3 coding DNA: TGTGCCAGCAGCACGGACGGGGGAACTGAAGCTTTCTTT. This gives the protein CASSTDGGTEAFF.

The chain recombines TRBV5-1 with TRBJ1-6; D call uncertain. The V and J ends lost 0 bases and 0 bases respectively, with 7 bases between them. This CDR3 has 16 amino acids. The germline V gene encodes CDR1 SGHRS and CDR2 YFSETQ. CDR3 sequence (DNA): TGCGCCAGCAGCTTGGTGGGGAGCTCCTATAATTCACCCCTCCACTTT. Protein: CASSLVGSSYNSPLHF.

The chain joins TRBV5-4 to TRBJ1-5; D perhaps matches TRBD1 (5 bases). The CDR3 contains 16 residues. The V gene lost 3 bases and the J gene lost 2 bases, with 15 bases spanning the gap. Looked up from germline, CDR1 is SGHNT and CDR2 is YYREEE (reference sequence). The CDR3 is CASSYSGGMGNQPQHF. For the CDR3, the DNA is TGTGCCAGCAGCTATTCCGGGGGGATGGGCAATCAGCCCCAGCATTTT.

V and J are TRBV19 and TRBJ2-7; tentatively, D is TRBD2 (5 bases). The CDR3 spans 15 residues. Germline CDR1 and CDR2: LNHDA and SQIVND (reference sequence). Trimming left V 4 bases short and J 3 bases short, with 16 bases between. CDR3 nucleotide sequence: TGTGCCAGTAGTACTAGCCTGACGACTAACTACGAGCAGTACTTC. This sequence encodes CASSTSLTTNYEQYF.

This rearrangement joins TRBV7-3 to TRBJ2-1, with D possibly matching TRBD2 (5 bases). Deletions cut 0 bases from V and 1 base from J, with 7 bases between. The CDR3 loop spans 15 amino acids. Germline V lookup: CDR1 SGHTA, CDR2 FQGTGA. The CDR3 protein is CASSLTRASYNEQFF. CDR3 coding DNA: TGTGCCAGCAGCTTAACGAGGGCTTCCTACAATGAGCAGTTCTTC.

The chain employs TRBV12-5 and TRBJ2-7, with D perhaps matching TRBD2 (5 bases). The closer fit of TRBJ2-1 to the DNA end suggests the J call may be wrong. The CDR3 totals 20 residues. Per the germline V gene, CDR1 is LGHNT and CDR2 is FRNRAP. CDR3 in DNA: TGTGCTAGTGGTTTGGCAGAATGGACTCGCCGCCGGAGCTCCTACAATGAGCAGTTCTTC. This sequence encodes CASGLAEWTRRRSSYNEQFF.

This clone was found a few times. CDR3 amino acids: CASSLAGGNTDTQYF. CDR3 DNA: TGTGCCAGCAGCTTAGCCGGGGGGAACACAGATACGCAGTATTTT. V is TRBV13 and J is TRBJ2-3; 7 positions agree with TRBD2. V lost 1 base, J lost 2 bases, and 3 bases stayed unmatched. Germline lookup yields CDR1 PRHDT and CDR2 FYEKMQ (reference sequence). There are 15 residues in the CDR3.

This clone was observed a single time. This rearrangement joins TRBV5-6 to TRBJ1-4, with D perhaps TRBD1 (5 bases). V lost 1 base, J lost 4 bases, and 8 bases lay in between. Germline CDR1 reads SGHDT; CDR2 reads YYEEEE. The CDR3 loop spans 14 amino acids. The CDR3 DNA reads as TGTGCCAGCAGCTTGCAAGGGGATAATGAAAAACTGTTTTTT. As protein: CASSLQGDNEKLFF.

This chain uses TRBV6-5 with TRBJ1-2; tentatively, D is TRBD1 (5 bases). CDR1 and CDR2 (germline): MNHEY, SVGAGI. Trimming shortened V by 2 bases and J by 8 bases, and 15 bases separated the two germline ends. The CDR3 covers 14 residues. The CDR3 loop is CASSYGTGKRGYTF. The CDR3 DNA is TGTGCCAGCAGTTACGGCACAGGAAAGAGAGGCTACACCTTC.

CDR3 residues: CASSLRMGSQPQHF. CDR3 coding DNA: TGTGCCAGCAGCTTGAGAATGGGGAGTCAGCCCCAGCATTTT. The gene calls are TRBV5-8 and TRBJ1-5; D gene unclear. Germline values: CDR1 SGHTS, CDR2 YDEGEE. Trimming removed 1 base from V and 6 bases from J, with 11 bases in between. This CDR3 is built from 14 residues.

The chain has TRBV15 and TRBJ1-4; unclear D gene. This CDR3 comprises 15 residues. Trimming pared 1 base from V and 6 bases from J, leaving 12 bases between. CDR1 and CDR2 from the germline V gene are LNHNV and YYDKDF (reference sequence). In DNA form, the CDR3 reads TGTGCCACCAGCAGAGTGTCGCCAGGTTATGAAAAACTGTTTTTT. Translated, it gives CATSRVSPGYEKLFF.

The V and J genes are TRBV6-5 and TRBJ1-1; D is unclear. The CDR3 sequence is 13 residues long. V was trimmed by 5 bases and J by 5 bases, leaving 12 bases between them. The germline gives CDR1 MNHEY, CDR2 SVGAGI. The CDR3: CASSEVRETEAFF. DNA for the CDR3: TGTGCCAGCAGTGAAGTGAGGGAAACTGAAGCTTTCTTT.

The genes are TRBV5-4 and TRBJ1-3; 10 nucleotides line up with TRBD1. CDR1 is SGHNT and CDR2 is YYREEE in the germline V gene (reference sequence). The CDR3 is 15 residues long. Trimming cost V 4 bases and J 0 bases; bases outside gene matches: 1. The CDR3 reads CASSRQGASGNTIYF. CDR3 nucleotides: TGTGCCAGCAGCCGACAGGGGGCCTCTGGAAACACCATATATTTT. The whole variable domain, remainder taken from reference TRBV5-4 and TRBJ1-3, is ETGVTQSPTHLIKTRGQQVTLRCSSQSGHNTVSWYQQALGQGPQFIFQYYREEENGRGNFPPRFSGLQFPNYSSELNVNALELDDSALYLCASSRQGASGNTIYFGEGSWLTVV.

This chain links TRBV11-2 with TRBJ2-7; 9 nucleotides align to TRBD1. Germline trimming cut 5 bases from V and 3 bases from J; bases unmatched to any gene: 8. The length of the CDR3 is 15 residues. The germline V gene has CDR1 SGHAT and CDR2 FQNNGV. The CDR3 sequence: CASSHYTGQGYEQYF. The CDR3 nucleotides read TGTGCCAGCAGCCATTACACGGGACAGGGCTACGAGCAGTACTTC.

The V and J genes are TRBV10-2 and TRBJ2-3, with TRBD2 as a possible D gene (6 bases). Deletions cut 2 bases from V and 2 bases from J, with 17 bases between. This CDR3 is 17 amino acids long. The germline gives CDR1 WSHSY, CDR2 SAAADI. The CDR3 here is CASSEASVAVATDTQYF. The CDR3 DNA is TGCGCCAGCAGTGAGGCTTCCGTAGCGGTAGCCACAGATACGCAGTATTTT.

The chain combines TRBV10-3 with TRBJ2-5, with D possibly TRBD2 on 6 matching bases. There are 14 residues in the CDR3. Trimming pared 0 bases from V and 3 bases from J, leaving 8 bases between. The germline V gene has CDR1 ENHRY and CDR2 SYGVKD. This CDR3 is CAISESWEEETQYF. For the CDR3, the DNA is TGTGCCATCAGTGAGTCGTGGGAGGAAGAGACCCAGTACTTC.

This rearrangement joins TRBV7-2 to TRBJ1-5; D is unclear. Germline CDR1 reads SGHTA; CDR2 reads FQGNSA. V shed 5 bases and J shed 6 bases, with 20 bases lying between them. The CDR3 runs to 16 residues. The CDR3 is CASSAPEIPGSQPQHF. As DNA, the CDR3 is TGTGCCAGCAGCGCCCCCGAGATTCCGGGTAGTCAGCCCCAGCATTTT.

This chain joins TRBV10-3 and TRBJ1-6; 9 bases line up with TRBD1. There are 15 residues in the CDR3. Germline CDR1 and CDR2: ENHRY and SYGVKD. Unmatched junction bases numbered 7, after V lost 3 bases and J lost 10 bases. The CDR3 here is CAISDAGTGRSPLHF. The CDR3 coding sequence is TGTGCCATCAGTGATGCAGGGACAGGGCGGTCACCCCTCCACTTT.

In its sample, this clone is medium-sized. The chain carries TRBV2 and TRBJ1-1, with D tentatively TRBD1 (5 bases). Trimming took off 9 bases at V and 7 bases at J, with 12 bases between the two ends. Germline CDR1 is SNHLY and CDR2 is FYNNEI. There are 11 residues in the CDR3. Here the CDR3 reads CARITTVEAFF. Here the CDR3 DNA reads TGTGCCAGAATAACGACAGTTGAAGCTTTCTTT.

The chain links TRBV10-3 to TRBJ2-7; TRBD1 matches 7 bases. This CDR3 spans 13 amino acids. With V trimmed by 10 bases and J by 5 bases, 11 bases remained unmatched. CDR1 and CDR2 (germline): ENHRY, SYGVKD. CDR3 amino acids: CATNRGSANEQYF. The CDR3, as DNA: TGTGCCACAAACAGGGGCTCGGCTAACGAGCAGTACTTC.

The V gene is TRBV11-2, the J gene TRBJ2-5, with a tentative D call TRBD2 (6 bases). CDR1 is SGHAT, CDR2 FQNNGV, per germline. V lost 1 base and J 10 bases, leaving 25 bases between the germline ends. This CDR3 is 17 amino acids long. Here the CDR3 DNA reads TGTGCCAGCAGCTTAGTAGGGACTTCACAGGTCCTTCGAGACCAGTACTTC. Residues: CASSLVGTSQVLRDQYF.

The chain employs TRBV19 and TRBJ2-1, with 11 bases matching TRBD2. With V trimmed by 5 bases and J by 1 base, 1 base remained unmatched. Per germline, CDR1 LNHDA and CDR2 SQIVND (reference sequence). The CDR3 consists of 15 residues. In DNA form, the CDR3 reads TGTGCCAGTAGTCCTAGCGGGGGGTCCTACAATGAGCAGTTCTTC. Its translation is CASSPSGGSYNEQFF.

The V call is TRBV13, the J call TRBJ1-4; 8 bases are shared with TRBD1. This CDR3 spans 14 amino acids. With 4 bases clipped from V and 8 bases from J, the junction kept 6 bases outside the gene matches. The germline CDR1 and CDR2 sequences are PRHDT and FYEKMQ (reference sequence). CDR3 amino acids: CASSSTGGWEKLFF. The DNA of the CDR3 is TGTGCCAGCAGCTCTACAGGGGGTTGGGAAAAACTGTTTTTT.

V gene TRBV19 combines with J gene TRBJ2-3, with 8 positions matching TRBD1. CDR3 length: 15 amino acids. V trimming: 5 bases; J trimming: 6 bases; junction bases outside the gene matches: 10. CDR1 LNHDA and CDR2 SQIVND come from the germline V gene (reference sequence). Here the CDR3 reads CASSSLTGESDTQYF. The CDR3 DNA sequence: TGTGCCAGTAGTTCTCTGACAGGGGAGTCGGATACGCAGTATTTT.

This sequence joins TRBV6-5 and TRBJ1-2; D call uncertain. CDR3 length equals 13 residues. Germline CDR1 reads MNHEY; CDR2 reads SVGAGI. V lost 7 bases, J lost 8 bases, and 17 bases lay in between. This chain's CDR3 is CASNSNNIGGYTF. CDR3 DNA: TGTGCCAGCAACTCGAATAATATCGGGGGCTACACCTTC.